The source of this T cell receptor beta chain is a study of blood T cells in healthy people across ages. CDR1 and CDR2 (germline): MDHEN, SYDVKM. V was shortened by 2 bases and J by 0 bases, with 9 bases between the two germline ends. The CDR3 runs to 15 residues. Study outcomes and limitations: Getting older went along with TCR beta diversity per million T cells dropping roughly linearly. Relative to aged donors, long-lived donors carried more naive CD4+ cells and displayed higher diversity. Unknown CMV status may confound age-related changes in expanded clones.

Primers used in a second PCR of roughly 6 to 11 cycles were a sample-barcoded 5' primer and a J-beta primer mix. TCRdb re-called the 5' RACE reads through MiXCR, storing one row per CDR3 protein. The sample holds more than 550,000 distinct CDR3 sequences; 22% are singletons and the top ten take under 25%. Sample donors were healthy Caucasian individuals that came from Russia, aged 6 to 90. This clonotype was detected a few times. Its antigen is not known. The clonotype was recovered from a man in his 70s in good health. Sequenced: blood. The chain has TRBV28 and TRBJ2-3; perhaps TRBD2 as D (6 bases). As DNA, the CDR3 is TGTGCCAGCAGTTTAATCGGGGGAAGCACAGATACGCAGTATTTT. The encoded protein is CASSLIGGSTDTQYF.